These 5 T cell receptor beta chains were sequenced from one sample in a study of shared clonotypes between healthy human individuals. Measured with immunoSEQ multiplex PCR; TCRdb has only the in-frame clones, and not every one. This sample has roughly 2,300,000 clones, with 92% found just once. The source material was naive CD4+ T cells from PBMCs. Subset meaning: CD45RA+ positively selected. These receptors came from a man between 18 and 29 years old in good health. Some clones in this sample may be carry-over from other donors' samples.

The rearrangement uses TRBV10-3 and TRBJ2-2, with unresolved D. The CDR3 extends over 15 amino acids. From germline, CDR1 is ENHRY and CDR2 SYGVKD. Trimming removed 6 bases from V and 0 bases from J, with 11 bases in between. DNA of the CDR3: TGTGCCATCAGCCAACAGTCCGCGAACACCGGGGAGCTGTTTTTT. Protein sequence: CAISQQSANTGELFF.

This clone appeared once. This CDR3 reads CASSLGPNRDGYGYTF. The CDR3 region has the DNA TGTGCCAGCAGCTTAGGCCCTAACCGGGACGGCTATGGCTACACCTTC. The rearrangement uses TRBV7-8 and TRBJ1-2; D may be TRBD1 (5 bases). Germline V CDR1 and CDR2: SGHVS, FQNEAQ. The V end lost 1 base, the J end lost 4 bases, and 16 bases lay between the germline ends. The CDR3 totals 16 residues.

The V and J genes are TRBV7-2 and TRBJ2-7; 7 positions agree with TRBD1. V dropped 5 bases and J dropped 7; count of bases not matched to a gene: 8. Looked up from germline, CDR1 is SGHTA and CDR2 is FQGNSA. CDR3 length: 13 amino acids. CDR3 sequence: CASSLRTGVEQYF. The CDR3 coding sequence is TGTGCCAGCAGCCTCCGGACAGGTGTGGAGCAGTACTTC.

With regard to this clone: This sample also contains other DNA sequences that code for the same CDR3. The chain couples TRBV5-1 to TRBJ1-1; D unclear. The CDR3 contains 15 residues. Germline-derived CDR1 and CDR2 are SGHRS and YFSETQ. V lost 0 bases, J lost 1 base, and 10 bases lay in between. This CDR3 reads CASSLAGPGNTEAFF. For the CDR3, the DNA is TGCGCCAGCAGCTTGGCCGGACCCGGGAACACTGAAGCTTTCTTT.

This chain connects TRBV7-2 to TRBJ2-5; possible D gene TRBD2, 6 bases. Looked up from germline, CDR1 is SGHTA and CDR2 is FQGNSA. The CDR3 consists of 14 residues. Trimming took off 5 bases at V and 2 bases at J, with 12 bases between the two ends. The CDR3 sequence: CASSRGTPQETQYF. The CDR3, as DNA: TGTGCCAGCAGCCGCGGGACTCCTCAAGAGACCCAGTACTTC.